These 24 T cell receptor beta chains share one sample of origin, sequenced in a study of radiotherapy plus CTLA-4 blockade in lung cancer. Sequencing was performed with immunoSEQ multiplex PCR; in TCRdb, only in-frame clones are kept and a portion is missing. The data contain 95,000 to 150,000 clones, about nine tenths of them singletons. Sequences were derived from peripheral blood, sampled from a patient treated with radiotherapy plus ipilimumab. These receptors were obtained from a human donor with non-small cell lung cancer that progressed on radiotherapy plus ipilimumab.

The chain carries TRBV11-2 and TRBJ2-7; D assignment may be TRBD1 or TRBD2 (5 bases each). Germline V gene lookup returns CDR1 SGHAT and CDR2 FQNNGV. This CDR3 contains 19 residues. The V end lost 4 bases, the J end lost 0 bases, and 25 bases lay between the germline ends. The CDR3 DNA reads TGTGCCAGCAGCTCCTTATTCCGAGCAGGGAGCCCCGGCTCCTACGAGCAGTACTTC. As protein: CASSSLFRAGSPGSYEQYF.

The V and J genes are TRBV11-2 and TRBJ2-2; D might be TRBD2 (5 bases). CDR3 length: 16 residues. V shed 2 bases and J shed 7 bases, with 17 bases lying between them. Germline V gene sequence: CDR1 SGHAT, CDR2 FQNNGV. CDR3 protein: CASSLFLRGLIGELFF. The CDR3 bases are TGTGCCAGCAGCTTATTTTTACGGGGTTTGATCGGGGAGCTGTTTTTT.

This clone appeared a single time. V is TRBV6-1 and J is TRBJ1-5, with D maybe TRBD1 (6 bases). The germline V gene encodes CDR1 MNHNS and CDR2 SASEGT. V was shortened by 7 bases and J by 3 bases, with 16 bases between the two germline ends. This CDR3 has 15 residues. In nucleotides, the CDR3 is TGTGCCAGCACACTATGGGGGGCAGACAATCAGCCCCAGCATTTT. Its protein product is CASTLWGADNQPQHF.

As regards this clone: Germline and junction disagree at one end, which may indicate a read error. The rearrangement joins TRBV5-1 to TRBJ1-2, with a tentative D call TRBD1 (5 bases). The CDR3 has 13 amino acids. Germline V gives CDR1 SGHRS, CDR2 YFSETQ. CDR3 coding DNA: TGCGCCAGCAGCTCCCTTGCAGTTGAGACAGCACACTTC. This translates into CASSSLAVETAHF.

The chain links TRBV7-2 to TRBJ1-5; D uncertain. Trimming cost V 0 bases and J 7 bases, with 13 bases left between them. The CDR3 runs to 15 residues. Per germline, CDR1 SGHTA and CDR2 FQGNSA. CDR3 coding DNA: TGTGCCAGCAGCTTAGCGCGGGGAGGCATCCAGCCCCAGCATTTT. It specifies CASSLARGGIQPQHF.

The chain has TRBV10-2 and TRBJ1-4; 8 bases are a match to TRBD1. Trimming took 9 bases from V and 4 from J; bases not matched to a gene: 7. This CDR3 contains 14 residues. CDR1 WSHSY and CDR2 SAAADI come from the germline V gene. CDR3 region: CASSGGQDNEKLFF. In nucleotides, the CDR3 is TGCGCCAGTTCCGGGGGACAGGATAATGAAAAACTGTTTTTT.

The J gene is TRBJ1-2, the V gene TRBV4-1, with D unresolved. V gave up 1 base and J gave up 4 bases, with 10 bases separating them. CDR3 length: 14 residues. The germline V gene encodes CDR1 MGHRA and CDR2 YSYEKL. In DNA, the CDR3 is TGCGCCAGCAGCCAAGTCCACCCAGGCTATGGCTACACCTTC. It translates to CASSQVHPGYGYTF.

The chain couples TRBV18 to TRBJ2-3, with D hard to call. Germline CDR1 KGHSH, CDR2 LQKENI. The CDR3 length is 12 residues. V gave up 2 bases and J gave up 6 bases, with 6 bases separating them. CDR3: CASSPALDTQYF. The CDR3 nucleotides are TGTGCCAGCTCACCAGCCTTGGATACGCAGTATTTT.

The chain recombines TRBV10-1 with TRBJ2-3, with 9 bases aligning to TRBD2. CDR3 size: 17 residues. From germline, CDR1 is WNHNN and CDR2 SYGVQD (reference sequence). Germline trimming cut 4 bases from V and 4 bases from J; bases unmatched to any gene: 12. CDR3 amino acids: CASSGVASGKGPDTQYF. CDR3 DNA: TGCGCCAGCAGTGGCGTGGCTAGCGGGAAAGGTCCAGATACGCAGTATTTT.

This sequence joins TRBV7-2 and TRBJ2-5, with D perhaps TRBD1 (5 bases). V was cut by 2 bases and J by 6 bases, with 16 bases left in between. Per germline, CDR1 SGHTA and CDR2 FQGNSA. The CDR3 loop spans 15 amino acids. The CDR3 nucleotides are TGTGCCAGCAGCTTAAGGGGTGGGCCCGTGAAGACCCAGTACTTC. Protein sequence: CASSLRGGPVKTQYF.

On this clone itself: A junction boundary mismatches the germline segment, possibly from a read error. The V and J genes are TRBV11-2 and TRBJ2-3, with D possibly being TRBD1 or TRBD2 (6 bases each). The CDR3 loop spans 13 amino acids. The germline V gene encodes CDR1 SGHAT and CDR2 FQNNGV. The CDR3: CASSPLRGRSKDF. The CDR3 DNA is TGTGCCAGCAGCCCCCTCCGGGGGCGAAGCAAAGATTTT.

This sequence joins TRBV7-3 and TRBJ2-2; TRBD2 agrees at 11 bases. Losses at the gene ends were 5 bases for V and 4 bases for J; bases not matched to a gene: 12. The CDR3 loop spans 18 amino acids. Per germline, CDR1 SGHTA and CDR2 FQGTGA. The CDR3 DNA reads TGTGCCAGCAGCGCCACTAGCGGGAGATCTTCGGGCACCGGGGAGCTGTTTTTT. Encoded protein: CASSATSGRSSGTGELFF.

In its sample, this clone was seen a few times. The chain carries TRBV7-9 and TRBJ1-1; 7 bases are shared with TRBD1. Losses at the gene ends were 3 bases for V and 6 bases for J; bases not matched to a gene: 7. The V gene's germline CDR1 is SEHNR and CDR2 FQNEAQ (reference sequence). The CDR3 loop spans 14 amino acids. The CDR3 loop reads CASSLVTGSAEAFF. The CDR3 DNA reads as TGTGCCAGCAGCTTGGTGACAGGGAGTGCTGAAGCTTTCTTT. The full variable domain, in which reference TRBV7-9 and TRBJ1-1 provide the parts outside the CDR3, is DTGVSQNPRHKITKRGQNVTFRCDPISEHNRLYWYRQTLGQGPEFLTYFQNEAQLEKSRLLSDRFSAERPKGSFSTLEIQRTEQGDSAMYLCASSLVTGSAEAFFGQGTRLTVV.

For the CDR3, the DNA is TGTGCCAGCTCGCGAACTAGCGGAAAACCGAACACCGGGGAGCTGTTTTTT. It specifies CASSRTSGKPNTGELFF. The chain uses TRBV18 and TRBJ2-2; 8 bases are a match to TRBD2. The trim removed 6 bases at V and 0 bases at J, leaving 9 bases unmatched. Germline V lookup: CDR1 KGHSH, CDR2 LQKENI. This CDR3 comprises 17 residues.

Only a few counts were recorded for this clone. This chain connects TRBV20-1 to TRBJ1-4; D gene uncertain. The germline V and J ends were trimmed by 4 bases and 8 bases, with 8 bases remaining between them. This CDR3 has 11 residues. Germline-derived CDR1 and CDR2 are DFQATT and SNEGSKA (reference sequence). CDR3 sequence: CSATNREKLFF. The CDR3 DNA is TGCAGTGCTACAAACAGAGAAAAACTGTTTTTT.

This clone has a handful of counts. The rearrangement joins TRBV2 to TRBJ2-2, with D tentatively TRBD2 (5 bases). V dropped 6 bases and J dropped 5 bases, with 16 bases sitting between them. The CDR3 has 15 amino acids. Per the germline V gene, CDR1 is SNHLY and CDR2 is FYNNEI. CDR3 protein: CASSRTTPGTGELFF. The CDR3 nucleotides read TGTGCCAGCAGCCGGACCACCCCGGGGACCGGGGAGCTGTTTTTT.

This clone came up once. The gene calls are TRBV6-5 and TRBJ2-1; TRBD1 agrees at 7 bases. Germline values: CDR1 MNHEY, CDR2 SVGAGI. V dropped 2 bases and J dropped 7; count of bases not matched to a gene: 8. CDR3 size: 15 residues. The CDR3 loop reads CASSYTGTDGNEQFF. Here the CDR3 DNA reads TGTGCCAGCAGTTACACCGGGACAGATGGGAATGAGCAGTTCTTC.

V gene TRBV9 combines with J gene TRBJ1-3; D call uncertain. Trimming shortened V by 0 bases and J by 5 bases, and 9 bases separated the two germline ends. Looked up from germline, CDR1 is SGDLS and CDR2 is YYNGEE. The CDR3 is 14 amino acids. The CDR3 region is CASSVEAARNTIYF. CDR3 in DNA: TGTGCCAGCAGCGTAGAGGCGGCCAGAAACACCATATATTTT.

The chain has TRBV20-1 and TRBJ2-5; 7 bases are shared with TRBD2. CDR3 size: 11 residues. V gave up 5 bases and J gave up 3 bases; unmatched junction bases: 0. Germline V lookup: CDR1 DFQATT, CDR2 SNEGSKA (reference sequence). CDR3 in DNA: TGCAGTGCTGCGGGAGAAGAGACCCAGTACTTC. Its translation: CSAAGEETQYF.

Turning to this clone: The junction shows a germline mismatch at one end, possibly a read error. This sequence joins TRBV29-1 and TRBJ2-5; 12 bases match TRBD2. The CDR3 has 15 amino acids. Germline-derived CDR1 and CDR2 are SQVTM and ANQGSEA. This CDR3 reads CSIDRLAGAGETQYF. CDR3 sequence (DNA): TGCAGCATTGACCGACTAGCGGGAGCAGGAGAGACCCAGTACTTC.

This chain joins TRBV2 and TRBJ1-5; the D gene is possibly TRBD1 (5 bases). The CDR3 spans 14 residues. V was cut by 5 bases and J by 2 bases, with 10 bases left in between. From germline, CDR1 is SNHLY and CDR2 FYNNEI. In nucleotides, the CDR3 is TGTGCCAGCAGTTGGGGCAGCGGCAATCAGCCCCAGCATTTT. Residues: CASSWGSGNQPQHF. Full variable domain (remainder filled in from reference TRBV2 and TRBJ1-5): EPEVTQTPSHQVTQMGQEVILRCVPISNHLYFYWYRQILGQKVEFLVSFYNNEISEKSEIFDDQFSVERPDGSNFTLKIRSTKLEDSAMYFCASSWGSGNQPQHFGDGTRLSIL.

The chain uses TRBV4-1 and TRBJ2-7; the D is unclear. This CDR3 region has 13 residues. V was shortened by 1 base and J by 4 bases, with 8 bases between the two germline ends. Germline CDR1 is MGHRA and CDR2 is YSYEKL. As DNA, the CDR3 is TGCGCCAGCAGCCAAGTCCCGGGTTACGAGCAGTACTTC. Protein product: CASSQVPGYEQYF.

V and J are TRBV5-1 and TRBJ1-1; D is unclear. This CDR3 comprises 17 residues. Trimming shortened V by 1 base and J by 4 bases, and 20 bases separated the two germline ends. Germline CDR1 SGHRS, CDR2 YFSETQ. CDR3 loop: CASSLMPGSTAGTEAFF. In DNA form, the CDR3 reads TGCGCCAGCAGCTTGATGCCAGGATCCACGGCGGGCACTGAAGCTTTCTTT.

This chain connects TRBV5-1 to TRBJ2-2; 8 bases match TRBD1. The CDR3 covers 15 residues. CDR1 is SGHRS and CDR2 is YFSETQ in the germline V gene. J lost 2 bases, V lost 5 bases, and 5 bases had no gene match. CDR3 bases: TGCGCCAGCAGAACCGGACAGGGTAACACCGGGGAGCTGTTTTTT. Amino acids: CASRTGQGNTGELFF.